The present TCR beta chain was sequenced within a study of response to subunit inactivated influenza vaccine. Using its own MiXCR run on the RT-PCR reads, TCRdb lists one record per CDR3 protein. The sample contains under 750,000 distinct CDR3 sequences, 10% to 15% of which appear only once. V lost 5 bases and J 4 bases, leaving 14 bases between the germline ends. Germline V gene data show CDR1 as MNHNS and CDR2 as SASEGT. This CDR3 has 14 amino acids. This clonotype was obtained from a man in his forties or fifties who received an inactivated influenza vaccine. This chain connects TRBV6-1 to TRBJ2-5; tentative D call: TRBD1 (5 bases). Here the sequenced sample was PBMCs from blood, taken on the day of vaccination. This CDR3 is CASSIPGIGETQYF. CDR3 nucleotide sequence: TGTGCCAGCAGTATCCCAGGGATCGGAGAGACCCAGTACTTC.